These T cell receptor beta chains were read from a single sample in a study of T-cell memory formation after mild COVID-19. MiXCR, run by TCRdb on the 5' RACE reads, gives a single entry per CDR3 protein. The sample yields fewer than 700,000 distinct CDR3 sequences, approximately 21% seen once. Sequenced material: PBMCs or a T cell subset sorted from them (not recorded which). These receptors were obtained from an adult woman who had mild COVID-19 (a few samples of this study predate the infection). Cell type and time point are not known. CDR3s include the opening cysteine and the closing phenylalanine or tryptophan. A D gene is named only where the DNA matches it firmly. Expanded clones get a size class; other rows say once, few or many, or leave the size out.

NA,TRBJ2-2,TRBD1,TRBV12-3/TRBV12-4,CASTPDRAYTGELFF,TGTGCCAGCACCCCGGACAGGGCCTACACCGGGGAGCTGTTTTTT
once,TRBJ1-2,NA,TRBV12-3/TRBV12-4,CASTTRPGGPSREDYGYTF,TGTGCCAGCACCACACGACCCGGGGGGCCGAGCAGGGAGGACTATGGCTACACCTTC
NA,TRBJ1-2,NA,TRBV12-3/TRBV12-4,CASSRDKRGNTF,TGTGCCAGCAGCCGGGACAAAAGGGGTAACACCTTC
NA,TRBJ1-3,NA,TRBV6-5,CASSYSTQGSGNTIYF,TGTGCCAGCAGTTACTCGACACAGGGTTCGGGAAACACCATATATTTT
few,TRBJ2-2,NA,TRBV29-1,CSVGAGTASGELFF,TGCAGCGTTGGCGCGGGGACCGCCTCCGGGGAGCTGTTTTTT
few,TRBJ1-3,NA,TRBV12-3/TRBV12-4,CASRPSMANSGNTIYF,TGTGCCAGCAGGCCTTCGATGGCTAACTCTGGAAACACCATATATTTT
NA,TRBJ2-2,NA,TRBV7-6,CASSLEPSLGELFF,TGTGCCAGCAGCTTGGAACCTAGCCTAGGGGAGCTGTTTTTT
NA,TRBJ1-2,TRBD1,TRBV4-3,CASSQDRGQVGAYGYTF,TGCGCCAGCAGCCAAGATAGAGGACAGGTGGGGGCCTATGGCTACACCTTC
few,TRBJ1-1,NA,TRBV5-1,CASSLGHQANTEAFF,TGCGCCAGCAGCTTGGGACATCAAGCGAACACTGAAGCTTTCTTT
NA,TRBJ2-2,NA,TRBV19,CASSIGGQRAGELFF,TGTGCCAGTAGTATTGGCGGACAGAGGGCCGGGGAGCTGTTTTTT
NA,TRBJ1-1,TRBD1,TRBV20-1,CSARSPGGMNTEAFF,TGCAGTGCGAGATCTCCAGGGGGGATGAACACTGAAGCTTTCTTT
NA,TRBJ2-1,NA,TRBV5-6,CASSEGINEQFF,TGTGCCAGCAGCGAGGGAATCAATGAGCAGTTCTTC
few,TRBJ1-2,TRBD1,TRBV7-2,CASSIDRVYGYTF,TGTGCCAGCAGCATAGACAGGGTCTATGGCTACACCTTC
NA,TRBJ2-5,NA,TRBV7-9,CASSLTRGRETQYF,TGTGCCAGCAGCTTAACCCGGGGTAGAGAGACCCAGTACTTC
NA,TRBJ1-3,TRBD1,TRBV5-5,CASSLGTGAVSGNTIYF,TGTGCCAGCAGCTTGGGGACAGGAGCCGTCTCTGGAAACACCATATATTTT
few,TRBJ1-4,NA,TRBV7-2,CASSEYEKLFF,TGTGCCAGCAGCGAATATGAAAAACTGTTTTTT
NA,TRBJ2-3,NA,TRBV27,CASSSSARRDTQYF,TGTGCCAGCAGTTCTAGCGCCAGAAGGGATACGCAGTATTTT
NA,TRBJ1-2,TRBD1,TRBV13,CASSFLTGGIYGYTF,TGTGCCAGCAGCTTCCTGACAGGGGGCATCTATGGCTACACCTTC
NA,TRBJ2-7,NA,TRBV5-1,CASTDPGYEQYF,TGCGCCAGCACCGATCCGGGCTACGAGCAGTACTTC
NA,TRBJ1-4,NA,TRBV25-1,CASSETGTLIEKLFF,TGTGCCAGCAGTGAAACAGGGACCCTGATAGAAAAACTGTTTTTT
many,TRBJ2-5,NA,TRBV5-5,CASSLQGQETQYF,TGTGCCAGCAGCTTACAGGGACAAGAGACCCAGTACTTC
NA,TRBJ2-1,NA,TRBV7-2,CASSRRTDNEQFF,TGTGCCAGCAGCCGACGGACAGACAATGAGCAGTTCTTC
many,TRBJ1-5,NA,TRBV6-1,CASGGWGNGNQPQHF,TGTGCCAGCGGGGGGTGGGGGAATGGCAATCAGCCCCAGCATTTT
few,TRBJ2-1,NA,TRBV24-1,CATSDLWTNGNEQFF,TGTGCCACCAGTGATCTGTGGACAAATGGCAATGAGCAGTTCTTC
NA,TRBJ2-7,NA,TRBV5-5,CASSLKEGGSFYEQYF,TGTGCCAGCAGCTTGAAGGAGGGGGGGAGTTTCTACGAGCAGTACTTC
NA,TRBJ1-5,NA,TRBV7-2,CASSFGAGDQRSQHF,TGTGCCAGCAGCTTTGGAGCGGGGGATCAAAGGTCCCAGCATTTT
few,TRBJ2-3,TRBD1,TRBV24-1,CATRSTQGSTDTQYF,TGTGCCACGCGCTCTACACAGGGGAGCACAGATACGCAGTATTTT